This entry features one TCR beta chain sequence. What it recognizes is unknown. This CDR3 has 15 residues. The V end lost 5 bases, the J end lost 2 bases, and 15 bases lay between the germline ends. The TCR beta libraries were generated through quantitative 5'-RACE incorporating molecular barcodes. MiXCR, run by TCRdb on the 5' RACE reads, gives a single entry per CDR3 protein. Among some 46,000 distinct CDR3 sequences listed, 9.5% to 11% were seen once. This record belongs to a study of CD8 T cells in ankylosing spondylitis. Regarding the study as a whole: There was reportedly significant enrichment of clones that were disease-linked in matched ankylosing spondylitis synovial fluid. Disease-linked clones bore a CD8+ phenotype and were relatively rare in peripheral blood. One TCR beta motif, made up of roughly 8 highly homologous variants, appeared characteristic of ankylosing spondylitis blood.

The material sequenced was blood, either unsorted or a sorted T cell fraction (not recorded which). The receptor was derived from a male donor with ankylosing spondylitis or in good health (not recorded which). The chain links TRBV12-3 or TRBV12-4 to TRBJ1-1; weak D call: TRBD1 (6 bases). Here the CDR3 DNA reads TGTGCCAGCAGTCTACGAGGGGGGGCCAACACTGAAGCTTTCTTT. It translates to CASSLRGGANTEAFF.